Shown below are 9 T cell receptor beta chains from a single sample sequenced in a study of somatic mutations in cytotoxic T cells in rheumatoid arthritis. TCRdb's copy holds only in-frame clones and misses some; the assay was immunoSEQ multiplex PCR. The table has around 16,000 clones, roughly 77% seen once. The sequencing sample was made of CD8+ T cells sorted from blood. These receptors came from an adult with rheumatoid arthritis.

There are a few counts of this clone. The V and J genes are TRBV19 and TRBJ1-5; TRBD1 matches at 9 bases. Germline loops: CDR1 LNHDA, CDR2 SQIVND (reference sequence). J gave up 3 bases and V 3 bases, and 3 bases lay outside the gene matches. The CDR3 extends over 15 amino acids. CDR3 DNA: TGTGCCAGTAGTATTGGGGACAGGGCCAATCAGCCCCAGCATTTT. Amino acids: CASSIGDRANQPQHF.

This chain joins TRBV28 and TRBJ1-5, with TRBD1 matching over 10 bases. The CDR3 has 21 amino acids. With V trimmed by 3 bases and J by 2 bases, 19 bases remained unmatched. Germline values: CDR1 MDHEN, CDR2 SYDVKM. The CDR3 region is CASSFRVGTGTGEVGNQPQHF. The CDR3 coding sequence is TGTGCCAGCAGTTTTCGGGTGGGAACCGGGACAGGGGAGGTTGGCAATCAGCCCCAGCATTTT.

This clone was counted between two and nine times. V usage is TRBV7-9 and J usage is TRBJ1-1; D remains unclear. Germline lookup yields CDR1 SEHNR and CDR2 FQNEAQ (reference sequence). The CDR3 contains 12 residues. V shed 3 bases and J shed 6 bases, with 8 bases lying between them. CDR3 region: CASSLSRPEAFF. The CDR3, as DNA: TGTGCCAGCAGCTTGTCGAGGCCTGAAGCTTTCTTT.

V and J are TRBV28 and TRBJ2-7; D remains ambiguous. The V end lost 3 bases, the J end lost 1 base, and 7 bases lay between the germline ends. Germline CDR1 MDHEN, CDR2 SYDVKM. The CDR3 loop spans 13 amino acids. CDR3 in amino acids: CASSLMASYEQYV. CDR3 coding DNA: TGTGCCAGCAGTTTGATGGCATCCTACGAGCAGTACGTC.

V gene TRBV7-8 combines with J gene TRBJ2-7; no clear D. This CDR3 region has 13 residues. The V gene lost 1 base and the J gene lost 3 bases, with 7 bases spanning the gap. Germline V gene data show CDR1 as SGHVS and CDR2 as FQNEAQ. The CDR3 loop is CASSLGPDYEQYV. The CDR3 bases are TGTGCCAGCAGCTTAGGACCCGACTACGAGCAGTACGTC.

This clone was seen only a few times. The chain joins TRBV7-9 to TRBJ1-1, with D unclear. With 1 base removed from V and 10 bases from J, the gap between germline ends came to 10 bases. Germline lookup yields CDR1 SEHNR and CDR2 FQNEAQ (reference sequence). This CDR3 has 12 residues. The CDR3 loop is CASSLGAPGAFF. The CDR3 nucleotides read TGTGCCAGCAGCTTAGGGGCACCGGGAGCTTTCTTT.

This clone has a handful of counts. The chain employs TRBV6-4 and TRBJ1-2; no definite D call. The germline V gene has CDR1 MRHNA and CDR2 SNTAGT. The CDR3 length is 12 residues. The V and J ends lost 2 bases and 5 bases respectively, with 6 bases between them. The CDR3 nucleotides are TGTGCCAGCAGTGACCCGGCGTATGGCTACACCTTC. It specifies CASSDPAYGYTF.

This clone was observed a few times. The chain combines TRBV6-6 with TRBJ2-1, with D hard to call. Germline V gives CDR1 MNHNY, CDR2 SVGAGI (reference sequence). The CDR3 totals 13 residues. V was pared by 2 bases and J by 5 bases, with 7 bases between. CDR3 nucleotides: TGTGCCAGCAGTTACGGTGGGAACAATGAGCAGTTCTTC. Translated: CASSYGGNNEQFF.

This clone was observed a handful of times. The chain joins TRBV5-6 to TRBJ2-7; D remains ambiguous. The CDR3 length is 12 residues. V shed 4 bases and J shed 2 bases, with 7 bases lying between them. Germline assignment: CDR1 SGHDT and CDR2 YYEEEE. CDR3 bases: TGTGCCAGCAGCCATTCCACCTACGAGCAGTACTTC. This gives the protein CASSHSTYEQYF.